These 20 T cell receptor beta chains came from one sample sequenced in a study of radiation and T cells in renal cell carcinoma. Noted time point: blood 4 weeks post-SBRT, at nephrectomy. The treatment is: 15 Gy SBRT to primary tumor, nephrectomy 4 weeks later. Sequencing was performed with immunoSEQ multiplex PCR; in TCRdb, only in-frame clones are kept and a portion is missing. The sample lists approximately 150,000 clones, 65% to 90% occurring once. The specimen was blood, collected from a patient whose treatment included radiotherapy and nephrectomy. The receptors originated from a woman aged 45-65 years with renal cell carcinoma.

J is TRBJ2-1 and V is TRBV4-3, with 8 bases identical to TRBD1. The CDR3 runs 16 residues. Losses at the gene ends were 4 bases for V and 7 bases for J; bases not matched to a gene: 12. Germline V gives CDR1 LGHNA, CDR2 YSLEER. This CDR3 reads CASSLDGNRGINEQFF. The DNA for the CDR3 is TGCGCCAGCAGCCTAGATGGTAACAGGGGGATAAATGAGCAGTTCTTC.

The V gene is TRBV19, the J gene TRBJ1-5; tentatively, D is TRBD1 (5 bases). The CDR3 extends over 15 amino acids. Per germline, CDR1 LNHDA and CDR2 SQIVND (reference sequence). With 3 bases removed from V and 2 bases from J, the gap between germline ends came to 11 bases. In nucleotides, the CDR3 is TGTGCCAGTAGTATTACGGGGGGTCGCAATCAGCCCCAGCATTTT. Its protein product is CASSITGGRNQPQHF. The whole variable domain, remainder taken from reference TRBV19 and TRBJ1-5, is DGGITQSPKYLFRKEGQNVTLSCEQNLNHDAMYWYRQDPGQGLRLIYYSQIVNDFQKGDIAEGYSVSREKKESFPLTVTSAQKNPTAFYLCASSITGGRNQPQHFGDGTRLSIL.

The chain joins TRBV7-9 to TRBJ1-6; no definite D call. V lost 1 base and J 0 bases, leaving 4 bases between the germline ends. In germline, CDR1 is SEHNR, CDR2 FQNEAQ (reference sequence). This CDR3 contains 15 residues. The DNA for the CDR3 is TGTGCCAGCAGCTTAGGGAGCTCCTATAATTCACCCCTCCACTTT. Translated: CASSLGSSYNSPLHF.

The chain joins TRBV12-5 to TRBJ1-1; 8 nucleotides agree with TRBD1. The length of the CDR3 is 16 residues. CDR1 LGHNT and CDR2 FRNRAP come from the germline V gene. After removal of 0 bases from V and 2 bases from J, the junction contained 5 bases not matched to a gene. The CDR3 nucleotides are TGTGCTAGTGGTTTGGTATTGGGACAGGCCAACACTGAAGCTTTCTTT. This codes for CASGLVLGQANTEAFF.

This chain uses TRBV28 with TRBJ2-5; the D is unclear. There are 13 residues in the CDR3. Trimming stripped 6 bases from V and 4 bases from J, with 12 bases between. Germline CDR1 MDHEN, CDR2 SYDVKM. The CDR3 sequence is CASSLETGETQYF. The CDR3 DNA follows: TGTGCCAGCAGCCTCGAAACCGGAGAGACCCAGTACTTC. Full variable domain (missing parts from reference TRBV28 and TRBJ2-5): DVKVTQSSRYLVKRTGEKVFLECVQDMDHENMFWYRQDPGLGLRLIYFSYDVKMKEKGDIPEGYSVSREKKERFSLILESASTNQTSMYLCASSLETGETQYFGPGTRLLVL.

This clone was counted only a few times. The chain employs TRBV2 and TRBJ1-5; D remains ambiguous. There are 13 residues in the CDR3. From germline, CDR1 is SNHLY and CDR2 FYNNEI. V lost 3 bases and J lost 1, with 4 bases in between. CDR3: CASSDTSNQPQHF. The CDR3 region has the DNA TGTGCCAGCAGTGACACCAGCAATCAGCCCCAGCATTTT.

The gene calls are TRBV7-8 and TRBJ2-1; D is undetermined. V lost 1 base and J lost 0, with 13 bases in between. Per the germline V gene, CDR1 is SGHVS and CDR2 is FQNEAQ. CDR3 length: 17 amino acids. The CDR3 bases are TGTGCCAGCAGCTTAGATCGCGCGGCCTTCTCCTACAATGAGCAGTTCTTC. This gives the protein CASSLDRAAFSYNEQFF.

The gene calls are TRBV7-9 and TRBJ2-5; 9 bases agree with TRBD2. After removal of 2 bases from V and 2 bases from J, the junction contained 3 bases not matched to a gene. The germline V gene has CDR1 SEHNR and CDR2 FQNEAQ (reference sequence). The CDR3 is 15 residues long. The CDR3 DNA follows: TGTGCCAGCAGCTTAACTAGCGGGCGTCAAGAGACCCAGTACTTC. As protein: CASSLTSGRQETQYF.

The chain combines TRBV21-1 with TRBJ2-5; the D call of TRBD1 is as the table states it, not checked on the DNA. TRBV21-1 counts as a pseudogene. This CDR3 is 14 amino acids long. CDR3 DNA: TGTGCCAGCAGCAGGGGGACAGGGCGCGAGACCCAGTACTTC. This translates into CASSRGTGRETQYF.

V is TRBV5-5 and J is TRBJ2-7; tentatively, D is TRBD1 (6 bases). The CDR3 has 14 amino acids. The germline CDR1 and CDR2 sequences are SGHKS and YYEKEE (reference sequence). The V end was cut by 4 bases, the J end by 4 bases, with 15 bases between. The CDR3 DNA is TGTGCCAGCAGCAGGGAGCAGGGGCAGTACGAGCAGTACTTC. This sequence encodes CASSREQGQYEQYF.

V usage is TRBV11-3 and J usage is TRBJ1-1, with 8 nucleotides matching TRBD1. This CDR3 has 15 residues. J was trimmed by 5 bases and V by 2 bases; bases with no gene match: 7. CDR1 SGHNT and CDR2 YENEEA come from the germline V gene. The CDR3 DNA sequence: TGTGCCAGCAGCTTATCAGGAACAGGGGGAACTGAAGCTTTCTTT. Protein sequence: CASSLSGTGGTEAFF.

The V and J genes are TRBV21-1 and TRBJ2-2; TRBD2 reflects the table's D call only, with no check against the DNA. TRBV21-1 is a known pseudogene. The CDR3 has 13 residues. The CDR3 protein is CASSTVPREELFF. DNA for the CDR3: TGTGCCAGCAGCACCGTTCCACGGGAGGAGCTGTTTTTT.

This chain uses TRBV19 with TRBJ2-7, with D possibly being TRBD1 (7 bases). V was pared by 0 bases and J by 6 bases, with 27 bases between. CDR1 LNHDA and CDR2 SQIVND come from the germline V gene (reference sequence). This CDR3 has 19 residues. The chain's CDR3 is CASSIDLRRLAGTASEQYF. In nucleotides, the CDR3 is TGTGCCAGTAGTATAGATCTCCGAAGGCTGGCGGGGACAGCGAGCGAGCAGTACTTC.

CDR3 bases: TGTGCCAGCAGCCCTAAGACAGTTCTCGAGGACATGAACACTGAAGCTTTCTTT. Its protein product is CASSPKTVLEDMNTEAFF. The chain couples TRBV7-2 to TRBJ1-1; weak D call: TRBD1 (5 bases). V gave up 5 bases and J gave up 0 bases, with 22 bases separating them. The germline V gene encodes CDR1 SGHTA and CDR2 FQGNSA. The length of the CDR3 is 18 residues.

The gene calls are TRBV29-1 and TRBJ1-4; no definite D call. Germline values: CDR1 SQVTM, CDR2 ANQGSEA. This CDR3 is 10 amino acids long. V lost 7 bases, J lost 6 bases, and 6 bases lay in between. This CDR3 reads CSAQDEKLFF. CDR3 bases: TGCAGCGCCCAGGATGAAAAACTGTTTTTT.

The J gene is TRBJ2-5, the V gene TRBV29-1; possibly TRBD1 for D (8 bases). This CDR3 region has 13 residues. Germline loops: CDR1 SQVTM, CDR2 ANQGSEA. V was shortened by 4 bases and J by 6 bases, with 15 bases between the two germline ends. The CDR3 loop reads CSVGHRGGQTQYF. DNA of the CDR3: TGCAGCGTTGGGCACAGGGGGGGGCAGACCCAGTACTTC.

The chain combines TRBV15 with TRBJ1-2, with D possibly being TRBD1 (6 bases). The CDR3 length is 15 residues. V shed 1 base and J shed 4 bases, with 13 bases lying between them. In germline, CDR1 is LNHNV, CDR2 YYDKDF (reference sequence). The CDR3 sequence is CATSRVGGDGYGYTF. CDR3 nucleotides: TGTGCCACCAGCAGAGTAGGGGGAGACGGCTATGGCTACACCTTC.

V usage is TRBV5-1 and J usage is TRBJ2-7; the D gene is possibly TRBD1 (5 bases). The CDR3 runs to 15 residues. Germline CDR1 reads SGHRS; CDR2 reads YFSETQ. V lost 7 bases, J lost 0 bases, and 17 bases lay in between. The CDR3 DNA sequence: TGCGCCAGCGCCATAGGGGCGATAAGCTCCTACGAGCAGTACTTC. Translated, it gives CASAIGAISSYEQYF.

This chain uses TRBV10-3 with TRBJ2-1; TRBD2 aligns across 11 bases. Germline-derived CDR1 and CDR2 are ENHRY and SYGVKD. Trimming removed 5 bases from V and 5 bases from J; junction bases left unmatched: 11. CDR3 length equals 17 residues. CDR3 DNA sequence: TGTGCCATCAGTTACCGAGCGACTAGCGGGAAGGACAATGAGCAGTTCTTC. This gives the protein CAISYRATSGKDNEQFF.

This sequence joins TRBV9 and TRBJ2-2, with 10 nucleotides matching TRBD2. Per the germline V gene, CDR1 is SGDLS and CDR2 is YYNGEE. J lost 7 bases, V lost 6 bases, and 9 bases had no gene match. The CDR3 consists of 15 residues. In nucleotides, the CDR3 is TGTGCCAGCACCTCTAGCGGGAGTTACCTCGGGGAGCTGTTTTTT. As protein: CASTSSGSYLGELFF.